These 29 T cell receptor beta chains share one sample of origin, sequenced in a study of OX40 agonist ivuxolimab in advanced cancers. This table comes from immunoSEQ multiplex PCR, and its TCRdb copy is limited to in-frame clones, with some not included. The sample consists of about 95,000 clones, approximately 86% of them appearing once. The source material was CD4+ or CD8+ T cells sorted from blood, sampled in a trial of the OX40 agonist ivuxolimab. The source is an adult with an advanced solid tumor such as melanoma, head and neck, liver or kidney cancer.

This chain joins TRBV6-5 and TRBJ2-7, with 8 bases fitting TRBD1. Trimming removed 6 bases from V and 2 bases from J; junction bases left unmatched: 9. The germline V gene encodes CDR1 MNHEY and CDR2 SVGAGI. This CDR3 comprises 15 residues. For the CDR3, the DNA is TGTGCCAGCAGAGAGGGACAGGCTGAGACCTACGAGCAGTACTTC. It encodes CASREGQAETYEQYF.

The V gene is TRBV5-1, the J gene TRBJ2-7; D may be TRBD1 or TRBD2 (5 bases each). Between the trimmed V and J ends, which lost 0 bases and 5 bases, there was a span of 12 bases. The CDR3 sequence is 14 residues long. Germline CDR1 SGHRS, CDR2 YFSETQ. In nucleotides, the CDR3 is TGCGCCAGCAGCTTGGGGGCAGGGACCAACGAGCAGTACTTC. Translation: CASSLGAGTNEQYF.

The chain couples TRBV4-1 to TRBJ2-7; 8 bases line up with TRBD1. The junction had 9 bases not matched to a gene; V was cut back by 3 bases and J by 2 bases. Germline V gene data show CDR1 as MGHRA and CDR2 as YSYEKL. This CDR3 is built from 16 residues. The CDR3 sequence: CASSQGDRGRTYEQYF. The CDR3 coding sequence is TGCGCCAGCAGCCAGGGCGACAGGGGCCGAACCTACGAGCAGTACTTC.

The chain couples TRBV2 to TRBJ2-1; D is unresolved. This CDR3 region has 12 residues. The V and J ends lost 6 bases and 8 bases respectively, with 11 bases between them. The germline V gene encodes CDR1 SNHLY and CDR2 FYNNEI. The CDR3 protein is CASRVVSDEQFF. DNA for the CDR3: TGTGCCAGCAGAGTAGTTTCCGATGAGCAGTTCTTC.

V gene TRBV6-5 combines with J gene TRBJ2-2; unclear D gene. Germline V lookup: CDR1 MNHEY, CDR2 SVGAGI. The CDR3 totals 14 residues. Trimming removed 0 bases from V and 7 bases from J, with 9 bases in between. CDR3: CASSYSRSNGELFF. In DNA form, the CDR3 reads TGTGCCAGCAGTTACTCGAGGTCGAACGGGGAGCTGTTTTTT.

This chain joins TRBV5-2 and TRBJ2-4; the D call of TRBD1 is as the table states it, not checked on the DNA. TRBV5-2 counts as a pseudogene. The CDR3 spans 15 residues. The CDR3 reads CASRRQGETKNIQYF. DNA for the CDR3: TGTGCCAGCAGACGACAGGGTGAGACCAAAAACATTCAGTACTTC.

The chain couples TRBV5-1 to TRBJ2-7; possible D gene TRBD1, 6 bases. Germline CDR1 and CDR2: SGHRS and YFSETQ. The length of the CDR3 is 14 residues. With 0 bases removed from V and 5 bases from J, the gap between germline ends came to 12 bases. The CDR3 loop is CASSLDRTEDEQYF. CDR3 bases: TGCGCCAGCAGCTTGGACAGGACAGAGGACGAGCAGTACTTC.

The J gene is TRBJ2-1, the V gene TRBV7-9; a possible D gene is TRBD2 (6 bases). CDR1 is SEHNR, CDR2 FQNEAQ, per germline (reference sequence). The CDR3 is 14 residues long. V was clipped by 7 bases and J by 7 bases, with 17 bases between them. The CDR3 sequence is CASIIAGMGNEQFF. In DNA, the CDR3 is TGTGCCAGCATCATCGCGGGAATGGGGAATGAGCAGTTCTTC.

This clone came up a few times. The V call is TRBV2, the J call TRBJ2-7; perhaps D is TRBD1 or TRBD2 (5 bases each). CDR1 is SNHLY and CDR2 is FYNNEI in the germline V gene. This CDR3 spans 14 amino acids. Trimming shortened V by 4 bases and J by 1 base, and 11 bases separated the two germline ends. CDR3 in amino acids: CASSVGVSSYEQYF. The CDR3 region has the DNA TGTGCCAGCAGTGTGGGGGTCTCATCCTACGAGCAGTACTTC.

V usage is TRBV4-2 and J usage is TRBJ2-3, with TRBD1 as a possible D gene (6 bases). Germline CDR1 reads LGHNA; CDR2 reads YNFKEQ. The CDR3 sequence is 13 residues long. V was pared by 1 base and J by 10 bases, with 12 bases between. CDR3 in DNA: TGTGCCAGCAGCCAAGGAGGGACATCGGCGCAGTATTTT. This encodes CASSQGGTSAQYF.

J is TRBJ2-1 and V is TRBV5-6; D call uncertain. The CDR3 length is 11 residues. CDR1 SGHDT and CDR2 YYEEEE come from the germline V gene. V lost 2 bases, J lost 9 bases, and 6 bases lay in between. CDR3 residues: CASSFVSEQFF. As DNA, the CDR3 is TGTGCCAGCAGCTTTGTAAGTGAGCAGTTCTTC.

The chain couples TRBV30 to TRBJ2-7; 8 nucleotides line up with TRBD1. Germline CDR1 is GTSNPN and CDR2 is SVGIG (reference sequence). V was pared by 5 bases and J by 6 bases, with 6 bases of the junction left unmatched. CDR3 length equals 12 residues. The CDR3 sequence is CAWDRGRREQYF. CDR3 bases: TGTGCCTGGGACAGGGGACGGCGCGAGCAGTACTTC. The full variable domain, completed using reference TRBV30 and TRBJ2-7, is SQTIHQWPATLVQPVGSPLSLECTVEGTSNPNLYWYRQAAGRGLQLLFYSVGIGQISSEVPQNLSASRPQDRQFILSSKKLLLSDSGFYLCAWDRGRREQYFGPGTRLTVT.

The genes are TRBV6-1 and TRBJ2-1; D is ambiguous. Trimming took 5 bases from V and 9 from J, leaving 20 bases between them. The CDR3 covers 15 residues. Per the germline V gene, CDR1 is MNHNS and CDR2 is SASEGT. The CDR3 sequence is CASSSDGLGWTEQFF. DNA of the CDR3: TGTGCCAGCAGTTCCGACGGCCTAGGATGGACTGAGCAGTTCTTC.

CDR3: CASSPQGNANQPQHF. CDR3 in DNA: TGTGCCAGTAGTCCTCAGGGAAACGCCAATCAGCCCCAGCATTTT. The chain recombines TRBV19 with TRBJ1-5; TRBD1 might be the D (5 bases). Per germline, CDR1 LNHDA and CDR2 SQIVND (reference sequence). V lost 5 bases and J 3 bases, leaving 14 bases between the germline ends. The CDR3 spans 15 residues.

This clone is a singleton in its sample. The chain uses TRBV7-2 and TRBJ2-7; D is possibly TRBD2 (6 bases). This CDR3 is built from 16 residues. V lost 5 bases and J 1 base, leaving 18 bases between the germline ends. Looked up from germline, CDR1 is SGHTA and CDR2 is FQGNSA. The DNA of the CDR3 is TGTGCCAGCAGCCCCGACTCCCTAGCGACATCCTACGAGCAGTACTTC. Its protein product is CASSPDSLATSYEQYF.

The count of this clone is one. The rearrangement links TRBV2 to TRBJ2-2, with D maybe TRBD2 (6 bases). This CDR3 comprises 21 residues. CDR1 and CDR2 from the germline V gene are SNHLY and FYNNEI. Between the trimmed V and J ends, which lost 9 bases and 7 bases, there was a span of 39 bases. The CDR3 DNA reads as TGTGCCAGAGGACCGACTCCGGTTCTTGGACTACTAGCCCGTGGAGGCGGGGAGCTGTTTTTT. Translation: CARGPTPVLGLLARGGGELFF.

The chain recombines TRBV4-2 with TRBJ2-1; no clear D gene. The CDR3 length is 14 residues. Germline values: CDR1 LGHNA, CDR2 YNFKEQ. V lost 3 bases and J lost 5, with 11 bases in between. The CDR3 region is CASSQKDSNNEQFF. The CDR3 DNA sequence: TGTGCCAGCAGCCAGAAAGACTCAAACAATGAGCAGTTCTTC.

The CDR3, as DNA: TGTGCCAGCAACGCCCCGGACAGCCCTTGGGAGCAGTACTTC. The encoded protein is CASNAPDSPWEQYF. This chain links TRBV28 with TRBJ2-7, with D possibly TRBD1 on 6 matching bases. The ends were cut back, 7 bases at V and 7 bases at J, with 20 bases in the middle. CDR1 MDHEN and CDR2 SYDVKM come from the germline V gene. The CDR3 runs 14 residues.

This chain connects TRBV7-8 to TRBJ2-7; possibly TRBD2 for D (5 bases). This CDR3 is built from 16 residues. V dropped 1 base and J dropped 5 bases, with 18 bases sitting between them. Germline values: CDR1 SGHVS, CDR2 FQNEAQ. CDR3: CASSLDLGRRVHEQYF. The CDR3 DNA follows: TGTGCCAGCAGCTTAGATTTAGGGCGGCGGGTCCACGAGCAGTACTTC.

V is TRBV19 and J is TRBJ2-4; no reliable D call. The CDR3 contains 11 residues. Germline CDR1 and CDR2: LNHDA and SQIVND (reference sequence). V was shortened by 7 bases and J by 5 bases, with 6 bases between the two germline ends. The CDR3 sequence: CASTPENIQYF. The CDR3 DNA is TGTGCCAGTACCCCCGAAAACATTCAGTACTTC.

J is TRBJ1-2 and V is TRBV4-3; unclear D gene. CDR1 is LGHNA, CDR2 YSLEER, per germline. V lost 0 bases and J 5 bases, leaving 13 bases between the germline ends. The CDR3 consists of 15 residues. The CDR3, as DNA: TGCGCCAGCAGCCAAGATCGCGAGAATACTTATGGCTACACCTTC. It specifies CASSQDRENTYGYTF.

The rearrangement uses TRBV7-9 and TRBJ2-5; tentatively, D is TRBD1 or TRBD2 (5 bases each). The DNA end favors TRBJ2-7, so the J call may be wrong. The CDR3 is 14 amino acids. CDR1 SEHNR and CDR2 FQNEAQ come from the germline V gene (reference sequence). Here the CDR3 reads CASSHHGTVAEQYF. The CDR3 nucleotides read TGTGCCAGCAGCCATCACGGGACCGTAGCCGAGCAGTACTTC.

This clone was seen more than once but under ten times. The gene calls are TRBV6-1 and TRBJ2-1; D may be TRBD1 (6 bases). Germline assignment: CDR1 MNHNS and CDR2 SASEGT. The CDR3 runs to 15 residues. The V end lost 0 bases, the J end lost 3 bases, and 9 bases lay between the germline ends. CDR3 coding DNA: TGTGCCAGCAGTGAAGCGGGACACTACTACAATGAGCAGTTCTTC. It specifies CASSEAGHYYNEQFF.

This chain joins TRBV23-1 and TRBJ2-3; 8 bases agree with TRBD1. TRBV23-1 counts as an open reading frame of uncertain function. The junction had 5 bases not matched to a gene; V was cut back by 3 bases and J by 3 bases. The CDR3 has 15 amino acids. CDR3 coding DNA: TGCGCCAGCAGTCACCGCGGACAGGGAACAGATACGCAGTATTTT. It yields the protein CASSHRGQGTDTQYF.

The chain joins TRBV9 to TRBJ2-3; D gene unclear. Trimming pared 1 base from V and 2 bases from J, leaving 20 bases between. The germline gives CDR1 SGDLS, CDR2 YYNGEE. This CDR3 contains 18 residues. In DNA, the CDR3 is TGTGCCAGCAGCGTAATGGTGGCCGACGGTGGCCTCACAGATACGCAGTATTTT. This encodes CASSVMVADGGLTDTQYF.

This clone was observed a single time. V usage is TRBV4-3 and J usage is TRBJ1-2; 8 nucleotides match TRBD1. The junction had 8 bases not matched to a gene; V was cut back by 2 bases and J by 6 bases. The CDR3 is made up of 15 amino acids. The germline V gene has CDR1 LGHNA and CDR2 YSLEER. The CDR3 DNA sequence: TGCGCCAGCAGCCAATCCTTCAGGGGGCAGGATGGCTACACCTTC. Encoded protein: CASSQSFRGQDGYTF.

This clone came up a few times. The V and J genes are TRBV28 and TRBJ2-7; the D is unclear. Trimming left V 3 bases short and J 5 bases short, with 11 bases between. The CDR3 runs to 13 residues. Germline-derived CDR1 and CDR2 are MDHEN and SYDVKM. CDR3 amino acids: CASSFRFKDEQYF. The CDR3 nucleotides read TGTGCCAGCAGTTTTCGTTTTAAGGACGAGCAGTACTTC.

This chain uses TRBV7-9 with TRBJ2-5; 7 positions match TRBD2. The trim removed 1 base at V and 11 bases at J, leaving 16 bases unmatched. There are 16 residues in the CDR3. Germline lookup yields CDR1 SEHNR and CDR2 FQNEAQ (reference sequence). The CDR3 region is CASSLGIGLDAGEQYF. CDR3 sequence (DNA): TGTGCCAGCAGCTTAGGGATAGGGCTGGACGCGGGGGAGCAGTACTTC.

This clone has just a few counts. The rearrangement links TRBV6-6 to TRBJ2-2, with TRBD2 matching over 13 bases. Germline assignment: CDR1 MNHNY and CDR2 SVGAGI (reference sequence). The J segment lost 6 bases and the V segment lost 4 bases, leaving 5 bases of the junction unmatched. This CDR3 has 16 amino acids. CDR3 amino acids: CASSSLGLAGAGELFF. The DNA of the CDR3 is TGTGCCAGCAGTTCCTTAGGACTAGCGGGAGCCGGGGAGCTGTTTTTT.